The entry below gives a single T cell receptor beta chain sequence along with its context. The source of the sample is a study of memory CD4+ T cells and cytomegalovirus serostatus. Germline V CDR1 and CDR2: SNHLY, FYNNEI. This CDR3 contains 14 residues. The V gene lost 6 bases and the J gene lost 3 bases, with 15 bases spanning the gap. The sort gate was single viable CD3+CD4+CD8-CD45RO+ cells for memory CD4+ T cells. Assay: immunoSEQ multiplex PCR; the TCRdb copy retains only in-frame clones and omits some. Counted here are about 56,000 clones, 82% occurring once; the ten biggest clones make up approximately 0.39%.

This clonotype originated in an adult in good health and CMV-seronegative. V usage is TRBV2 and J usage is TRBJ2-7, with D perhaps matching TRBD1 (6 bases). The sequenced sample was memory CD4+ T cells from blood. CDR3 loop: CASRRTAGDYEQYF. In DNA form, the CDR3 reads TGTGCCAGCAGGAGGACGGCAGGGGACTACGAGCAGTACTTC.